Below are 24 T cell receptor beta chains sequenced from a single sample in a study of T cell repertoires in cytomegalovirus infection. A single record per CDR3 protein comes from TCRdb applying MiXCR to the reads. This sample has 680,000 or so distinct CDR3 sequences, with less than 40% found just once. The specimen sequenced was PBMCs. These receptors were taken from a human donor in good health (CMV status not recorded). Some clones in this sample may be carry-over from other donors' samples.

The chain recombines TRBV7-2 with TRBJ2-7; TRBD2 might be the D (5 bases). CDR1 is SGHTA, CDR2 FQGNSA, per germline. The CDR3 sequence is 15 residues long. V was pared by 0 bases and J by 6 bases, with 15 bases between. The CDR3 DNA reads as TGTGCCAGCAGCTTAGCCTCCAGTGGAGGACTCGAGCAGTACTTC. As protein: CASSLASSGGLEQYF.

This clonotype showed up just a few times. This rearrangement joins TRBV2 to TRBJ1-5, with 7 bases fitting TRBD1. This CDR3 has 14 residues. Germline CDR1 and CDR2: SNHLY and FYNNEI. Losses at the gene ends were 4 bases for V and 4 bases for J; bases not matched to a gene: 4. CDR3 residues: CASSGEGQNQPQHF. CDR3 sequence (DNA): TGTGCCAGCAGTGGGGAGGGACAGAATCAGCCCCAGCATTTT. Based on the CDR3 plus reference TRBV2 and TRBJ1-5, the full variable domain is EPEVTQTPSHQVTQMGQEVILRCVPISNHLYFYWYRQILGQKVEFLVSFYNNEISEKSEIFDDQFSVERPDGSNFTLKIRSTKLEDSAMYFCASSGEGQNQPQHFGDGTRLSIL.

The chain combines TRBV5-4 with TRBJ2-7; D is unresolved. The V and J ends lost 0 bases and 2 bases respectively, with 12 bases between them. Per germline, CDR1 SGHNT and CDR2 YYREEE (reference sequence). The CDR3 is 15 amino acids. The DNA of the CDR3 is TGTGCCAGCAGCTTGGGATGGACGAAAACCTACGAGCAGTACTTC. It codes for CASSLGWTKTYEQYF.

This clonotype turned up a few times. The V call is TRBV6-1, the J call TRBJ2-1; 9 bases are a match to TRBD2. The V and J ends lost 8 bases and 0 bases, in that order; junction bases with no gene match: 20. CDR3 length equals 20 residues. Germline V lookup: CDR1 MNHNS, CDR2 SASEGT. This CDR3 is CASWTPGLASPQSSYNEQFF. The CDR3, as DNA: TGTGCCAGCTGGACCCCCGGACTAGCGAGTCCACAGAGCTCCTACAATGAGCAGTTCTTC.

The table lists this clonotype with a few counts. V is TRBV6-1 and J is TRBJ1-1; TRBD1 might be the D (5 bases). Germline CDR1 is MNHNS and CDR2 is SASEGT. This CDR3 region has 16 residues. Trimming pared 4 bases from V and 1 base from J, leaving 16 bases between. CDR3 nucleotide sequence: TGTGCCAGCAGTGTTTTTATTGGACAACCGAACACTGAAGCTTTCTTT. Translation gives CASSVFIGQPNTEAFF.

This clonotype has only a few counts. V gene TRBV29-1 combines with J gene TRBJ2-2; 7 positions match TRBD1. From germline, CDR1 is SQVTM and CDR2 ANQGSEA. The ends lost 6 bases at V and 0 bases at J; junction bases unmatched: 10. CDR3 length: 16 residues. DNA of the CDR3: TGCAGCGTGGTTAGGGACAGCCTAACGAACACCGGGGAGCTGTTTTTT. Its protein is CSVVRDSLTNTGELFF.

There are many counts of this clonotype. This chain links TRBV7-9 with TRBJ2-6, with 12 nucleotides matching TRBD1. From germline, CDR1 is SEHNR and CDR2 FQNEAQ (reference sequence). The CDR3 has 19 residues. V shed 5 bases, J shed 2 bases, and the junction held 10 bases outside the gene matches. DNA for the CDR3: TGTGCCAGCAGCCCTAGGTCCGGGACAGGGGGCGCTGGGGCCAACGTCCTGACTTTC. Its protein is CASSPRSGTGGAGANVLTF.

Here the CDR3 DNA reads TGTGCCAGTAGTATAGACTTGAACACTGAAGCTTTCTTT. It yields the protein CASSIDLNTEAFF. This chain connects TRBV19 to TRBJ1-1; D is ambiguous. Germline CDR1 LNHDA, CDR2 SQIVND (reference sequence). The CDR3 is 13 residues long. Trimming took off 0 bases at V and 0 bases at J, with 2 bases between the two ends.

The CDR3 is CASNEGSMDYGYTF. CDR3 in DNA: TGTGCCAGCAATGAGGGATCGATGGACTATGGCTACACCTTC. This rearrangement joins TRBV28 to TRBJ1-2; D remains ambiguous. Germline loops: CDR1 MDHEN, CDR2 SYDVKM. V lost 7 bases and J 3 bases, leaving 15 bases between the germline ends. CDR3 length equals 14 residues.

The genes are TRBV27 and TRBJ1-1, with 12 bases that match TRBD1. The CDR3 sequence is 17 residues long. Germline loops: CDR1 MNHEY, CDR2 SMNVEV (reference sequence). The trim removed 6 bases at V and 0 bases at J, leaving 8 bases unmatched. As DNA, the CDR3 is TGTGCCAGCAGGGGGGGGACAGGGGGCCCCATGAACACTGAAGCTTTCTTT. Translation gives CASRGGTGGPMNTEAFF.

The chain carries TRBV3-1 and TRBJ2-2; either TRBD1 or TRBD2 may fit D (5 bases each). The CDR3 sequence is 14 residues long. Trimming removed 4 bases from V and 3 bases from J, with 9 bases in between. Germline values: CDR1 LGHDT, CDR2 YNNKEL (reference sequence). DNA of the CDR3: TGTGCCAGCAGCCTGATGGGGGACACCGGGGAGCTGTTTTTT. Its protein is CASSLMGDTGELFF.

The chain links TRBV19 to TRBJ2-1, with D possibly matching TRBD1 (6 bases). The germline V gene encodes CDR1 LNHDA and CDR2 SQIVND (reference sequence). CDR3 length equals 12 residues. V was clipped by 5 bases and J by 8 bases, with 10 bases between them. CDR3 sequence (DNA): TGTGCCAGTAGTCTATACAGGGATGAGCAGTTCTTC. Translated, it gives CASSLYRDEQFF.

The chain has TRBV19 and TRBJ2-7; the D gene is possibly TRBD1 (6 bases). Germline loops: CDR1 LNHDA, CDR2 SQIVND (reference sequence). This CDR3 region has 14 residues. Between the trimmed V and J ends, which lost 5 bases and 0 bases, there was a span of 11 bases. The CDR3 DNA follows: TGTGCCAGTAGTGCCCAGGGGCCCTCCTACGAGCAGTACTTC. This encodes CASSAQGPSYEQYF. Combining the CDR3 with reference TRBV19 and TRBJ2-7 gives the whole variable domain DGGITQSPKYLFRKEGQNVTLSCEQNLNHDAMYWYRQDPGQGLRLIYYSQIVNDFQKGDIAEGYSVSREKKESFPLTVTSAQKNPTAFYLCASSAQGPSYEQYFGPGTRLTVT.

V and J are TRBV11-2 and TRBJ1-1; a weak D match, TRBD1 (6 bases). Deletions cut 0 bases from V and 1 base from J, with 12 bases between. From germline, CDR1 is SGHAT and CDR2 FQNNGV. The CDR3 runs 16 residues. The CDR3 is CASSLDGGQTNTEAFF. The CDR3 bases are TGTGCCAGCAGCTTAGATGGGGGGCAGACGAACACTGAAGCTTTCTTT.

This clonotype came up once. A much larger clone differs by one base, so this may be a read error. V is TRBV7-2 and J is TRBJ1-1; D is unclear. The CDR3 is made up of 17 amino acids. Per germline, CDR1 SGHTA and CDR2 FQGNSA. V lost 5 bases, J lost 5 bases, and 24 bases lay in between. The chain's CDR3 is CASSAMIFSSVGTEAFF. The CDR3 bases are TGTGCCAGCAGCGCGATGATATTTTCGAGCGTAGGTACTGAAGCTTTCTTT.

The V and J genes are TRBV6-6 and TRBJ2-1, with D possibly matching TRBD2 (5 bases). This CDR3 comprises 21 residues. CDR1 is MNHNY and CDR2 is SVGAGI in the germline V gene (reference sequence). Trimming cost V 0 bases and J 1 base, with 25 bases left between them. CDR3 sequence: CASSYSTPTSYLGRSYNEQFF. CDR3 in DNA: TGTGCCAGCAGTTACTCGACCCCAACTAGTTACTTAGGACGGTCCTACAATGAGCAGTTCTTC.

This CDR3 is CASRRQSVYGYTF. The CDR3 nucleotides read TGTGCCAGCAGAAGACAGAGCGTCTATGGCTACACCTTC. This chain joins TRBV12-3 or TRBV12-4 and TRBJ1-2; possible D gene TRBD1, 5 bases. The V gene lost 6 bases and the J gene lost 4 bases, with 12 bases spanning the gap. CDR3 length: 13 amino acids.

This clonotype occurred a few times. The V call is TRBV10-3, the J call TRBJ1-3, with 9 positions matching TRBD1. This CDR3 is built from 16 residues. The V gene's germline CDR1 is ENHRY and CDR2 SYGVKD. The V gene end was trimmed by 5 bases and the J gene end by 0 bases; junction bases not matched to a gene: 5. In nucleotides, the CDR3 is TGTGCCATCAGTAAGGGACAGGGCCTCTCTGGAAACACCATATATTTT. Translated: CAISKGQGLSGNTIYF.

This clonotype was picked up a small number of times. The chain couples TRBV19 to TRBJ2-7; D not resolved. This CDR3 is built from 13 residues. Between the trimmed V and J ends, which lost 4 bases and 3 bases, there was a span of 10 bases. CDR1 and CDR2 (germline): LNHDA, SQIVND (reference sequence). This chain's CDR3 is CASSKTPNYEQYF. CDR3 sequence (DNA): TGTGCCAGTAGTAAAACTCCCAACTACGAGCAGTACTTC.

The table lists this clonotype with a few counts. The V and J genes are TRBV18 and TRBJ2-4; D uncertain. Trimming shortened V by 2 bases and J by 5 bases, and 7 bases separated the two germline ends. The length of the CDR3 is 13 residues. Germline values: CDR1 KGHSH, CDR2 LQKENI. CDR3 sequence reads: CASSPSQENIQYF. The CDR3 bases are TGTGCCAGCTCACCATCTCAGGAAAACATTCAGTACTTC.

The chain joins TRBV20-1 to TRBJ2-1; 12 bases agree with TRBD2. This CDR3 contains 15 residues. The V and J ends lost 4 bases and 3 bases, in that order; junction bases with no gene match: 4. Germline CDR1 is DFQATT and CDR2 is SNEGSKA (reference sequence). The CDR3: CSAIGLAGFYNEQFF. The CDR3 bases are TGCAGTGCTATCGGACTAGCGGGGTTCTACAATGAGCAGTTCTTC.

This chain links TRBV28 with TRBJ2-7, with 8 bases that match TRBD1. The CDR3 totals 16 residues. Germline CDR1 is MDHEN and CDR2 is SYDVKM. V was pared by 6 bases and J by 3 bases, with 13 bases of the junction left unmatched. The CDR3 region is CASRETGAIPNYEQYF. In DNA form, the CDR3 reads TGTGCCAGCAGGGAGACAGGGGCTATCCCTAACTACGAGCAGTACTTC. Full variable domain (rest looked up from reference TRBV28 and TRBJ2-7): DVKVTQSSRYLVKRTGEKVFLECVQDMDHENMFWYRQDPGLGLRLIYFSYDVKMKEKGDIPEGYSVSREKKERFSLILESASTNQTSMYLCASRETGAIPNYEQYFGPGTRLTVT.

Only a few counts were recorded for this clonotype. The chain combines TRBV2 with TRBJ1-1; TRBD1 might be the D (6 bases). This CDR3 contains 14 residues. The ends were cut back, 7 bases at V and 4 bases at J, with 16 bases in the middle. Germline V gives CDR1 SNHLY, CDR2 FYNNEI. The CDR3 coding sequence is TGTGCCAGCACCCCTACAGGGAGCCCCACTGAAGCTTTCTTT. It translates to CASTPTGSPTEAFF.

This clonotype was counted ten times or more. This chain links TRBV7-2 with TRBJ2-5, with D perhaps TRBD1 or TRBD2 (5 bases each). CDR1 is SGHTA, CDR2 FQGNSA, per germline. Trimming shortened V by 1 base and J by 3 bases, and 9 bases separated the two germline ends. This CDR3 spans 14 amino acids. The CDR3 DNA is TGTGCCAGCAGCTTAGGGGGGTTAGAAGAGACCCAGTACTTC. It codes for CASSLGGLEETQYF. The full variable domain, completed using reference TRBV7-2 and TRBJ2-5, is GAGVSQSPSNKVTEKGKDVELRCDPISGHTALYWYRQSLGQGLEFLIYFQGNSAPDKSGLPSDRFSAERTGGSVSTLTIQRTQQEDSAVYLCASSLGGLEETQYFGPGTRLLVL.